Following are 5 T cell receptor beta chains from one sample sequenced in a study of OX40 agonist ivuxolimab in advanced cancers. Using immunoSEQ multiplex PCR, the repertoire was profiled, and TCRdb retains in-frame clones only, with some absent. Of about 77,000 clones listed, about 92% are singletons. The sample here was CD4+ or CD8+ T cells sorted from blood, taken in a trial of the OX40 agonist ivuxolimab. The receptors here all came from an adult with an advanced solid tumor such as melanoma, head and neck, liver or kidney cancer.

V is TRBV18 and J is TRBJ2-7; D ambiguous. V lost 2 bases and J lost 5, with 10 bases in between. This CDR3 is built from 13 residues. In germline, CDR1 is KGHSH, CDR2 LQKENI. This chain's CDR3 is CASSPALGDEQYF. CDR3 DNA sequence: TGTGCCAGCTCACCAGCGTTAGGTGACGAGCAGTACTTC.

This clone has more than one count but fewer than ten. The V and J genes are TRBV7-9 and TRBJ1-5; 7 bases are a match to TRBD1. Germline trimming cut 6 bases from V and 7 bases from J; bases unmatched to any gene: 3. The CDR3 totals 12 residues. Germline lookup yields CDR1 SEHNR and CDR2 FQNEAQ (reference sequence). The CDR3 bases are TGTGCCAGCAGTTCGGACAGGCAGCCCCAGCATTTT. Its protein product is CASSSDRQPQHF.

The rearrangement links TRBV27 to TRBJ2-6; 11 nucleotides line up with TRBD1. The CDR3 covers 18 residues. CDR1 is MNHEY, CDR2 SMNVEV, per germline (reference sequence). V trimming: 5 bases; J trimming: 1 base; junction bases outside the gene matches: 7. The CDR3 DNA reads TGTGCCAGCAGTCTCAAAGGACAGGGGGCTTCTGGGGCCAACGTCCTGACTTTC. This encodes CASSLKGQGASGANVLTF.

The J gene is TRBJ1-3, the V gene TRBV28; maybe TRBD1 (6 bases). CDR3 length: 14 amino acids. V lost 6 bases to trimming and J lost 4 bases, with 13 bases between them. The germline gives CDR1 MDHEN, CDR2 SYDVKM. The DNA of the CDR3 is TGTGCCAGCAGCATACAGGGTACGGGAAACACCATATATTTT. Translating gives CASSIQGTGNTIYF.

The chain uses TRBV10-3 and TRBJ2-7, with D hard to call. The CDR3 has 13 amino acids. Deletions cut 10 bases from V and 3 bases from J, with 16 bases between. Germline V gene lookup returns CDR1 ENHRY and CDR2 SYGVKD. The CDR3 DNA sequence: TGTGCCACCGGACGGACGCAAGACTACGAGCAGTACTTC. It yields the protein CATGRTQDYEQYF.